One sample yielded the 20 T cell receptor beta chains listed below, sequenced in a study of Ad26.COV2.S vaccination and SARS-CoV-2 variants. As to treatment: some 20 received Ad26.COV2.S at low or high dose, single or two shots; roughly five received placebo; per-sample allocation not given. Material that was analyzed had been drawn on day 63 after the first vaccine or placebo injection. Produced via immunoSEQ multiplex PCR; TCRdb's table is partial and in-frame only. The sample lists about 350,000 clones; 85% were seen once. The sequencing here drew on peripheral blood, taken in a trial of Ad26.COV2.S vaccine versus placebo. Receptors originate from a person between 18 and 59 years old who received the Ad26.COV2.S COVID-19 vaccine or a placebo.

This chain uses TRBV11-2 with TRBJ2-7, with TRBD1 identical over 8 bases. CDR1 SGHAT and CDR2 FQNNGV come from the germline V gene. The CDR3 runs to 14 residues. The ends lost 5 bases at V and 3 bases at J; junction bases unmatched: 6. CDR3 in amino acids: CASSLDRVVYEQYF. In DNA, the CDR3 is TGTGCCAGCAGCCTGGACAGGGTAGTCTACGAGCAGTACTTC.

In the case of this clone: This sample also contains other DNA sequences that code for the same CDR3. CDR3: CASSLEQGYEQYF. In nucleotides, the CDR3 is TGTGCCAGCAGCTTAGAACAGGGCTACGAGCAGTACTTC. This rearrangement joins TRBV7-2 to TRBJ2-7, with D perhaps TRBD1 (6 bases). With 1 base removed from V and 3 bases from J, the gap between germline ends came to 7 bases. The CDR3 runs 13 residues. Germline CDR1 is SGHTA and CDR2 is FQGNSA.

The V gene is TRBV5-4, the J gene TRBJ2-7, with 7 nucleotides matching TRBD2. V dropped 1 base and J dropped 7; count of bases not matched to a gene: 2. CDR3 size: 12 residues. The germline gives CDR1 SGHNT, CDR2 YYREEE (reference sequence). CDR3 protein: CASSLLGGEQYF. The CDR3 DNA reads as TGTGCCAGCAGCTTGCTCGGGGGGGAGCAGTACTTC.

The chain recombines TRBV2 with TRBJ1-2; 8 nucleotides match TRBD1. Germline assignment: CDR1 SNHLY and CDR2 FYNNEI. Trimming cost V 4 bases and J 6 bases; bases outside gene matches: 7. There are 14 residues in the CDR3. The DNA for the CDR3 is TGTGCCAGCAGTGGGCGACAGGGGAGTCATGGCTACACCTTC. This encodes CASSGRQGSHGYTF.

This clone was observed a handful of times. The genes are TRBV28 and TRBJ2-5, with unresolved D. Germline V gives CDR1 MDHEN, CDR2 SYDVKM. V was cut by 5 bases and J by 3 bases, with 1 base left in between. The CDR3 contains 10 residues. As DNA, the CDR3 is TGTGCCAGCAGTAAAGAGACCCAGTACTTC. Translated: CASSKETQYF.

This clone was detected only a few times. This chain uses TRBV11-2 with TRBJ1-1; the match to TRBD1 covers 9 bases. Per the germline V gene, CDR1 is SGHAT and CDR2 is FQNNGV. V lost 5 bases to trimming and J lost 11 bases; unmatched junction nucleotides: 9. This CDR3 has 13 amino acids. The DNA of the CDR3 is TGTGCCAGCAGCGTAACAGGGGGCTTGGATGCTTTCTTT. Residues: CASSVTGGLDAFF.

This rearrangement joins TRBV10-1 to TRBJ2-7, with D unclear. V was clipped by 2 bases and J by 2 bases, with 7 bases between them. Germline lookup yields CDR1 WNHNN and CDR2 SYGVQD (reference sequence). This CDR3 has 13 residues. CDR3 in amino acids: CASSEVLTYEQYF. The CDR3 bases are TGCGCCAGCAGTGAGGTTCTAACCTACGAGCAGTACTTC.

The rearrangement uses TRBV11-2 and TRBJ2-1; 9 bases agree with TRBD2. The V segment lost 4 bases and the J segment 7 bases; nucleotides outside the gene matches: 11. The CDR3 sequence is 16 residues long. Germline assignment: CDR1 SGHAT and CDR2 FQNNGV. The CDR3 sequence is CASSSRPLAGRNEQFF. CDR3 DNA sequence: TGTGCCAGCAGCTCCCGCCCTCTAGCGGGACGTAATGAGCAGTTCTTC. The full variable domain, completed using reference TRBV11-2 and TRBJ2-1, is EAGVAQSPRYKIIEKRQSVAFWCNPISGHATLYWYQQILGQGPKLLIQFQNNGVVDDSQLPKDRFSAERLKGVDSTLKIQPAKLEDSAVYLCASSSRPLAGRNEQFFGPGTRLTVL.

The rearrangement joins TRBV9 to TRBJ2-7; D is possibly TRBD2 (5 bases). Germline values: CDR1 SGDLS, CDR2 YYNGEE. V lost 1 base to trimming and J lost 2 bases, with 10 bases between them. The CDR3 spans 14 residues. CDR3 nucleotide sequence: TGTGCCAGCAGCGTAACGAGGGTTCCCTACGAGCAGTACTTC. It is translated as CASSVTRVPYEQYF.

As DNA, the CDR3 is TGTGCCAGCAGCACCCATATGACAGGGTCCCGCTACGAGCAGTACTTC. Residues: CASSTHMTGSRYEQYF. The chain combines TRBV9 with TRBJ2-7; TRBD1 agrees at 7 bases. The length of the CDR3 is 16 residues. Germline assignment: CDR1 SGDLS and CDR2 YYNGEE. Losses at the gene ends were 4 bases for V and 3 bases for J; bases not matched to a gene: 13.

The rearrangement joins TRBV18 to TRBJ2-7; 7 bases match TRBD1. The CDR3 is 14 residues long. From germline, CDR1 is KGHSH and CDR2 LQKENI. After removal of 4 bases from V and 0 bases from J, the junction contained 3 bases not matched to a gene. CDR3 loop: CASSQDRFSYEQYF. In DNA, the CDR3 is TGTGCCAGCTCACAGGACAGGTTCTCCTACGAGCAGTACTTC.

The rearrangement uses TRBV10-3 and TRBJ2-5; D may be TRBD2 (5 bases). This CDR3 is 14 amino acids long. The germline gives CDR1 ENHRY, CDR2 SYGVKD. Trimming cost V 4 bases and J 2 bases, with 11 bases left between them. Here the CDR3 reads CAISARDKQETQYF. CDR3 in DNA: TGTGCCATCAGTGCACGGGATAAACAAGAGACCCAGTACTTC.

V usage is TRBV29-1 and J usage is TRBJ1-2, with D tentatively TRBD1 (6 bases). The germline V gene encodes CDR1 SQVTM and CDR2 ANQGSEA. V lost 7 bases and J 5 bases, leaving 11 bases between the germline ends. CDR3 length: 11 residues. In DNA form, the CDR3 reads TGCAGCGCCCAACAGGGTTATGGCTACACCTTC. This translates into CSAQQGYGYTF.

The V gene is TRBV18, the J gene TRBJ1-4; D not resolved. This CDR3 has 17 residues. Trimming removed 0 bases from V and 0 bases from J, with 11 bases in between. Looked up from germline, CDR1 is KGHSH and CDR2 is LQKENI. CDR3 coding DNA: TGTGCCAGCTCACCACCGGGAAGCGCAGCAACTAATGAAAAACTGTTTTTT. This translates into CASSPPGSAATNEKLFF.

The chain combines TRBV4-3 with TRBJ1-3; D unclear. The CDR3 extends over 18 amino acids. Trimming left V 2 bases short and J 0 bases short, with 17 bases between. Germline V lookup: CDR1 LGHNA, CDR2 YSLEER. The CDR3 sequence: CASSQSAEREGSGNTIYF. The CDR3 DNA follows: TGCGCCAGCAGCCAAAGTGCGGAAAGGGAGGGCTCTGGAAACACCATATATTTT.

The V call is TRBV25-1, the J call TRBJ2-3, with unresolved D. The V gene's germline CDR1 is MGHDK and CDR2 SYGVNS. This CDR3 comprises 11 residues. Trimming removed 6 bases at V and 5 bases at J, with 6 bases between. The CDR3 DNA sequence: TGTGCCAGCAGCCCTAAAGATACGCAGTATTTT. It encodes CASSPKDTQYF.

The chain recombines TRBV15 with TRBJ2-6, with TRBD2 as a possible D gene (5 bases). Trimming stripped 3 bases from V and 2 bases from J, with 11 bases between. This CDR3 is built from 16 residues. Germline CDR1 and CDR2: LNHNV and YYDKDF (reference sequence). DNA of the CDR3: TGTGCCACCAGCAGGTCCTCCGGGACTGGGGCCAACGTCCTGACTTTC. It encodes CATSRSSGTGANVLTF.

The CDR3 coding sequence is TGTGCCAGCAGCTTAGATGGGGGTGAGGACACTGAAGCTTTCTTT. Encoded protein: CASSLDGGEDTEAFF. The chain carries TRBV7-9 and TRBJ1-1, with a possible D match to TRBD1 (5 bases). The ends were cut back, 1 base at V and 3 bases at J, with 12 bases in the middle. Germline loops: CDR1 SEHNR, CDR2 FQNEAQ (reference sequence). The CDR3 runs to 15 residues.

The CDR3 DNA sequence: TGTGCCACCAGTGACGTGAGGGGCGCCACCGGGAGGCGTTACAATGAGCAGTTCTTC. This sequence encodes CATSDVRGATGRRYNEQFF. V is TRBV15 and J is TRBJ2-1; TRBD2 matches 7 bases. The CDR3 spans 19 residues. V dropped 6 bases and J dropped 4; count of bases not matched to a gene: 21. CDR1 is LNHNV and CDR2 is YYDKDF in the germline V gene (reference sequence).

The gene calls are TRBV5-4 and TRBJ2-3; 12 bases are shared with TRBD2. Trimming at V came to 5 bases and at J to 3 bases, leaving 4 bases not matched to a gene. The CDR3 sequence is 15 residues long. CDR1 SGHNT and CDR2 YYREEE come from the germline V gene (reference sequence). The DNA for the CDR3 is TGTGCCAGCAGACCCGGGACTAGCGGGACAGATACGCAGTATTTT. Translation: CASRPGTSGTDTQYF.